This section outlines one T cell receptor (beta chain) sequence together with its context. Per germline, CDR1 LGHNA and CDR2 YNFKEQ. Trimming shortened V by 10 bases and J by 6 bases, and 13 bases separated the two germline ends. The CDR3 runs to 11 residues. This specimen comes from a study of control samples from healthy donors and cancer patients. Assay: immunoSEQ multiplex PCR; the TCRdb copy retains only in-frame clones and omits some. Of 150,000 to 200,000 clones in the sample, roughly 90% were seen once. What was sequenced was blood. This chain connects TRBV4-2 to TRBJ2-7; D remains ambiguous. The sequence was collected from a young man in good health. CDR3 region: CATEFGAEQYF. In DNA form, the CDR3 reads TGTGCCACCGAATTTGGCGCCGAGCAGTACTTC.